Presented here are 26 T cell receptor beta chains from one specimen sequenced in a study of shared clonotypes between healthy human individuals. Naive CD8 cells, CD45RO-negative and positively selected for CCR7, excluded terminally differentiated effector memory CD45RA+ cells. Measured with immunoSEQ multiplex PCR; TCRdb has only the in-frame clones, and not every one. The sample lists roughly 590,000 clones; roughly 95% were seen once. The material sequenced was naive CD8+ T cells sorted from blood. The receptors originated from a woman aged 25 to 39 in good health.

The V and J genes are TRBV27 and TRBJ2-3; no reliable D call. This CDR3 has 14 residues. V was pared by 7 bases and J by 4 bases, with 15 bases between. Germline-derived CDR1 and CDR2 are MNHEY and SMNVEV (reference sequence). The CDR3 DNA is TGTGCCAGCAAGTGGGATCTCGGTGCAGATACGCAGTATTTT. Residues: CASKWDLGADTQYF.

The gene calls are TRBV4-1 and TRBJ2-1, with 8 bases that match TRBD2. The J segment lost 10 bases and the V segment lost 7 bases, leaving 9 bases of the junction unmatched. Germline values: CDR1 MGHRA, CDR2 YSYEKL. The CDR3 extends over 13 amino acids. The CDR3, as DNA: TGCGCCAGCAAGGGACTAGAAGTCAACGAGCAGTTCTTC. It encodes CASKGLEVNEQFF.

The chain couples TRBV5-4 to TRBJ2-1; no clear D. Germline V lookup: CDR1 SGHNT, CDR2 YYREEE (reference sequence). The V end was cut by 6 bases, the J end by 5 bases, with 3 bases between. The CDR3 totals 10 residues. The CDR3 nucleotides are TGTGCCAGCATCAACAATGAGCAGTTCTTC. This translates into CASINNEQFF.

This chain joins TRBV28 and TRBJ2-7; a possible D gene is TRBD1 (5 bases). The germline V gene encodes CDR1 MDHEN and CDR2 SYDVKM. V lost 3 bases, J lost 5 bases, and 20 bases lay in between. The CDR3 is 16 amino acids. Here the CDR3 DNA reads TGTGCCAGCAGTTTGTCCCCCACAGGTTCGTGGGACGAGCAGTACTTC. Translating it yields CASSLSPTGSWDEQYF.

The CDR3 here is CAWSVGLAGAGRADTQYF. CDR3 in DNA: TGTGCCTGGAGTGTAGGACTAGCGGGCGCTGGACGGGCAGATACGCAGTATTTT. The chain employs TRBV30 and TRBJ2-3; TRBD2 matches 11 bases. The CDR3 loop spans 18 amino acids. The V gene end was trimmed by 0 bases and the J gene end by 4 bases; junction bases not matched to a gene: 12. CDR1 GTSNPN and CDR2 SVGIG come from the germline V gene (reference sequence).

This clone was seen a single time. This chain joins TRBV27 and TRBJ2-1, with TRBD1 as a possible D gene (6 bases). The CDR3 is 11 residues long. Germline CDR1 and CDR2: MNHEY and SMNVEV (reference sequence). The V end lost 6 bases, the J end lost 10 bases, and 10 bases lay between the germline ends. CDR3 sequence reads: CASSLTGEQFF. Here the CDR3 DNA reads TGTGCCAGCAGCCTTACAGGGGAGCAGTTCTTC.

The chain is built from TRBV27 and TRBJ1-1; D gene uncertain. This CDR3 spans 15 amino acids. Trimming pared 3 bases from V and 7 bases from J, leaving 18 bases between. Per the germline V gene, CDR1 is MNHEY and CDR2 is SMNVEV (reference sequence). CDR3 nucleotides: TGTGCCAGCAGTTTGGCAGGAGGGCCCATTGATGAAGCTTTCTTT. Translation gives CASSLAGGPIDEAFF.

The CDR3 loop is CASSDRGLRETQYF. CDR3 DNA: TGTGCCAGCTCCGACAGGGGGCTGAGAGAGACCCAGTACTTC. V is TRBV5-4 and J is TRBJ2-5; 10 nucleotides align to TRBD1. The V gene end was trimmed by 7 bases and the J gene end by 4 bases; junction bases not matched to a gene: 7. This CDR3 region has 14 residues. Germline assignment: CDR1 SGHNT and CDR2 YYREEE (reference sequence).

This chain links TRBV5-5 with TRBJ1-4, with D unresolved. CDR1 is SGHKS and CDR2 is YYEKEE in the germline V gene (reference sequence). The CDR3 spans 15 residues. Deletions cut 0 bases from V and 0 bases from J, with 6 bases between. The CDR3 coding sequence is TGTGCCAGCAGCTTGGGGACGGCAACTAATGAAAAACTGTTTTTT. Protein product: CASSLGTATNEKLFF.

The CDR3 DNA reads as TGCGCCAGCAGCTTGGGGGGCCGTGAAACCTACGAGCAGTACTTC. This translates into CASSLGGRETYEQYF. The chain combines TRBV5-1 with TRBJ2-7; weak D call: TRBD1 (5 bases). The ends were cut back, 0 bases at V and 2 bases at J, with 12 bases in the middle. This CDR3 contains 15 residues. Germline V gene lookup returns CDR1 SGHRS and CDR2 YFSETQ.

This chain's CDR3 is CASSQNGVQPQHF. As DNA, the CDR3 is TGCGCCAGCAGCCAAAACGGGGTTCAGCCCCAGCATTTT. The chain carries TRBV4-1 and TRBJ1-5; D is unresolved. Trimming removed 2 bases from V and 6 bases from J, with 8 bases in between. The CDR3 loop spans 13 amino acids. Germline CDR1 is MGHRA and CDR2 is YSYEKL.

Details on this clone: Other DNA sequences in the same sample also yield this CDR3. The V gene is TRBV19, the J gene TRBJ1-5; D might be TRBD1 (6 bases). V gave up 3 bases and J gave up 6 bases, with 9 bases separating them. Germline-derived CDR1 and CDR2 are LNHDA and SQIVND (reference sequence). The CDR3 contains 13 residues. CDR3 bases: TGTGCCAGTAGTATTCAGGGGTCTCAGCCCCAGCATTTT. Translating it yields CASSIQGSQPQHF. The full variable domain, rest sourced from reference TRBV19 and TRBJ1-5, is DGGITQSPKYLFRKEGQNVTLSCEQNLNHDAMYWYRQDPGQGLRLIYYSQIVNDFQKGDIAEGYSVSREKKESFPLTVTSAQKNPTAFYLCASSIQGSQPQHFGDGTRLSIL.

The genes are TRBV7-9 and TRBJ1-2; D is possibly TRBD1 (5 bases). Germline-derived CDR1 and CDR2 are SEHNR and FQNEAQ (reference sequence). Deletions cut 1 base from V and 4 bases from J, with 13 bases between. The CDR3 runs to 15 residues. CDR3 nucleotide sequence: TGTGCCAGCAGCTTAGGGTCGGGGACGGTCTATGGCTACACCTTC. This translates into CASSLGSGTVYGYTF.

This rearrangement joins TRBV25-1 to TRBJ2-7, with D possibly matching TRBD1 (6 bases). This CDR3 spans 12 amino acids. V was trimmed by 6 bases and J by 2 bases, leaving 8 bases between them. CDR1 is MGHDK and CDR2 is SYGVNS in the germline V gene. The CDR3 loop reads CASSGTPYEQYF. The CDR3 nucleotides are TGTGCCAGCAGCGGGACACCCTACGAGCAGTACTTC.

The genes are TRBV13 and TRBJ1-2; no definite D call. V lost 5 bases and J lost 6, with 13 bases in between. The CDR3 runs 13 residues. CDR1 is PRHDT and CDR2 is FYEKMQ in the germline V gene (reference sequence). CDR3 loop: CASSPPRLDGYTF. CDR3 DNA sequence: TGTGCCAGCAGCCCCCCCCGACTTGATGGCTACACCTTC.

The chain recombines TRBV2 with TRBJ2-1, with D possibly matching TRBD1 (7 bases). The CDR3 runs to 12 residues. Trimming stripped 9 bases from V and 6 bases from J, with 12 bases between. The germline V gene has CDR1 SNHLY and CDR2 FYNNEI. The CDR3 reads CARHRGGNEQFF. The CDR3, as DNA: TGTGCCAGGCACAGGGGAGGCAATGAGCAGTTCTTC.

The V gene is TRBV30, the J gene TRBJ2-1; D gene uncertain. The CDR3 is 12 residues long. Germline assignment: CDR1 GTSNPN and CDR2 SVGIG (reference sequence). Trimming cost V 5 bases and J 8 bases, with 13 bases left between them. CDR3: CAWGPSADEQFF. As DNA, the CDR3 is TGTGCCTGGGGGCCCTCGGCGGATGAGCAGTTCTTC.

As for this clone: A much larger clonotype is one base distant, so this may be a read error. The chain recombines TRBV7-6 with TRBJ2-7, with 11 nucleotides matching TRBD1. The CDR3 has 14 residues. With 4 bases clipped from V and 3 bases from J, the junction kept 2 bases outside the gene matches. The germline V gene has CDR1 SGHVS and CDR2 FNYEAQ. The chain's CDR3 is CASSSGTGGYEQYF. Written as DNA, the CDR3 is TGTGCCAGCAGCTCCGGGACAGGGGGCTACGAGCAGTACTTC.

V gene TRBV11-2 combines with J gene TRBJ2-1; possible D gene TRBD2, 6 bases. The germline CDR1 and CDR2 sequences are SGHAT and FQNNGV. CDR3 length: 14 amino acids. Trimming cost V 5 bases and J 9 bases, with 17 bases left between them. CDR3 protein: CASSPRLGNGEQFF. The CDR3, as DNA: TGTGCCAGCAGCCCGCGACTAGGGAACGGTGAGCAGTTCTTC.

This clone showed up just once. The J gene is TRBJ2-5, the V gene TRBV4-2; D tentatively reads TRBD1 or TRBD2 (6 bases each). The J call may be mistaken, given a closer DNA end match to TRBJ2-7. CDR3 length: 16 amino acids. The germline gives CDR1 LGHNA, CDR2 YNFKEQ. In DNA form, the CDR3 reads TGTGCCAGCAGCCAAGAGGAGGGGGTTAGCTCCTACGAGCAGTACTTC. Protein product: CASSQEEGVSSYEQYF.

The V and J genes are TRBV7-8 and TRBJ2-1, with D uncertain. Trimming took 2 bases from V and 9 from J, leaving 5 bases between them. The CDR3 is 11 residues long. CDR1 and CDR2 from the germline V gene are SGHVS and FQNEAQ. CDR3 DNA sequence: TGTGCCAGCAGCTTACTGGGTGAGCAGTTCTTC. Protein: CASSLLGEQFF.

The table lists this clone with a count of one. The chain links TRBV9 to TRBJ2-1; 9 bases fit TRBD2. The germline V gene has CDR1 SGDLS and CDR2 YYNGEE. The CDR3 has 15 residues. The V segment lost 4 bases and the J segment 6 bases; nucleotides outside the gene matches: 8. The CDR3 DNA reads TGTGCCAGCAGCTCCCGGACTAGCGCCGCCAATGAGCAGTTCTTC. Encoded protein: CASSSRTSAANEQFF.

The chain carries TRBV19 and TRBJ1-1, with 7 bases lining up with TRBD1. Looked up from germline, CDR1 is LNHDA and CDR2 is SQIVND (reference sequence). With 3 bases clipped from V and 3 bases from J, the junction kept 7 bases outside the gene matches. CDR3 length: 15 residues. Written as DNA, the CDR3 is TGTGCCAGTAGTATCTCACAGGGGTGGGACACTGAAGCTTTCTTT. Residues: CASSISQGWDTEAFF.

The DNA for the CDR3 is TGTGCCAGCCGATCTCGACTAGCGGATCTACGGGGGCAGTACTTC. It specifies CASRSRLADLRGQYF. The rearrangement joins TRBV2 to TRBJ2-7; 9 positions match TRBD2. The junction had 17 bases not matched to a gene; V was cut back by 8 bases and J by 9 bases. This CDR3 is built from 15 residues. Germline V gene lookup returns CDR1 SNHLY and CDR2 FYNNEI.

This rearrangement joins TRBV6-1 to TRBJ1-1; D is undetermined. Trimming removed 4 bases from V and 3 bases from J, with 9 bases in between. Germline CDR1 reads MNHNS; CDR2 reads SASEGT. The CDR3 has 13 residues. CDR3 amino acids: CASSVWADTEAFF. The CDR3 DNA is TGTGCCAGCAGTGTTTGGGCGGACACTGAAGCTTTCTTT.

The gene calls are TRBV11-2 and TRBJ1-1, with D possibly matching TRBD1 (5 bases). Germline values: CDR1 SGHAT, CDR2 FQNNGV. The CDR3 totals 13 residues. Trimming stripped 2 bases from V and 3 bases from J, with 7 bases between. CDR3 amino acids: CASSLSGDTEAFF. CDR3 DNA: TGTGCCAGCAGCTTATCGGGGGACACTGAAGCTTTCTTT.